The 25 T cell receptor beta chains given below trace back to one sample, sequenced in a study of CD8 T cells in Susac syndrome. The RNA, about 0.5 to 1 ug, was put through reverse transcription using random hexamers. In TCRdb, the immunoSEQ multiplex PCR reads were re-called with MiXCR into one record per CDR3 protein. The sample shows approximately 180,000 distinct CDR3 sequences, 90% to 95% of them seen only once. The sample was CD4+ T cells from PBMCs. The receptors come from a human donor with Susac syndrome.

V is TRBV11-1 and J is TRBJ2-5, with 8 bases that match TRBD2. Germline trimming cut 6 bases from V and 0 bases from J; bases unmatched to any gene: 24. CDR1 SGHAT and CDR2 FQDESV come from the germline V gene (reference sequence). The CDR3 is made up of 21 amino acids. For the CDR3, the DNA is TGTGCCAGCAGGCGCTTTACGTTCAGGGGCATAAGCGGGGGAAACCAAGAGACCCAGTACTTC. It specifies CASRRFTFRGISGGNQETQYF.

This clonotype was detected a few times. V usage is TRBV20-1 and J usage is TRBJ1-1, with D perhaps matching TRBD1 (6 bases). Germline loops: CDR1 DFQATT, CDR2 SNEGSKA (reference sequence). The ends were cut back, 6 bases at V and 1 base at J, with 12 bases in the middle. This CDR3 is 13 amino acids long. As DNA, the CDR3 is TGCAGTGCCCCGGACAGTAGGAACACTGAAGCTTTCTTT. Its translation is CSAPDSRNTEAFF.

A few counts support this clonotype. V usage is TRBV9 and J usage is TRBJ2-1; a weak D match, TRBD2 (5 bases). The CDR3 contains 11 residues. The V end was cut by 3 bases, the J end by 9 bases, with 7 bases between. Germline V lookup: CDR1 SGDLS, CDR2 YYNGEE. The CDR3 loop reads CASSAGSEQFF. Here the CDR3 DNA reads TGTGCCAGCAGCGCGGGATCTGAGCAGTTCTTC.

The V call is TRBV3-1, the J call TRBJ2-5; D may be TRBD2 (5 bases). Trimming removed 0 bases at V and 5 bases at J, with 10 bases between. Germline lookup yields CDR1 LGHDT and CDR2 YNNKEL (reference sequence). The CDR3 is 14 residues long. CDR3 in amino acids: CASSQETPGETQYF. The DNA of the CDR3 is TGTGCCAGCAGCCAAGAGACACCGGGGGAGACCCAGTACTTC.

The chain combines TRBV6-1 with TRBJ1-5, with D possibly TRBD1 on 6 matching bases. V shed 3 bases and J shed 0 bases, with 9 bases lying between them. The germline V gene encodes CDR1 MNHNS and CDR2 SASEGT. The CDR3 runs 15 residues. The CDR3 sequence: CASSEAGVSNQPQHF. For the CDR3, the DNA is TGTGCCAGCAGTGAGGCAGGGGTTAGCAATCAGCCCCAGCATTTT.

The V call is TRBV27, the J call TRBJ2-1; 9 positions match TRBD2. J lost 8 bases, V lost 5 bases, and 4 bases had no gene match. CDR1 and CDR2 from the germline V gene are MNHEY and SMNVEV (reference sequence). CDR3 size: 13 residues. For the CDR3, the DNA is TGTGCCAGCAGTAAGCGGGAGGCGGATGAGCAGTTCTTC. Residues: CASSKREADEQFF.

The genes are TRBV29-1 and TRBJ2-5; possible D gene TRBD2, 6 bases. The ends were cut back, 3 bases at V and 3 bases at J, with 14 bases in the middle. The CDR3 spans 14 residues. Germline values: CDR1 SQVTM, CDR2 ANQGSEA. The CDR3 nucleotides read TGCAGCGTTGATTCAGGGACGGGAGAAGAGACCCAGTACTTC. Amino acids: CSVDSGTGEETQYF.

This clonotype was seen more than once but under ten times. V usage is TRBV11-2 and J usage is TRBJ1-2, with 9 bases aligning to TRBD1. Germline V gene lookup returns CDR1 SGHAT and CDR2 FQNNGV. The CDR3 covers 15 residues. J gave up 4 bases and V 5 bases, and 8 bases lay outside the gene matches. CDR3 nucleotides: TGTGCCAGCAGCAGAAATACAGGGGGCACCTATGGCTACACCTTC. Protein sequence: CASSRNTGGTYGYTF.

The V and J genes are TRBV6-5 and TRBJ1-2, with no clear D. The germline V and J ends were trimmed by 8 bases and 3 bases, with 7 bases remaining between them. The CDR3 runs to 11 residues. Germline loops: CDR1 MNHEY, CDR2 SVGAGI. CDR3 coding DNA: TGTGCCAGCGGTAGGGACTATGGCTACACCTTC. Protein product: CASGRDYGYTF.

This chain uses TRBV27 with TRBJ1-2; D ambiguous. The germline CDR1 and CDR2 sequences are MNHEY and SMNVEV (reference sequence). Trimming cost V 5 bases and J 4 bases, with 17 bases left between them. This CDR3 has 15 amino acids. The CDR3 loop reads CASSTERQRGYGYTF. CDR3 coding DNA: TGTGCCAGCAGTACCGAGCGACAACGAGGCTATGGCTACACCTTC.

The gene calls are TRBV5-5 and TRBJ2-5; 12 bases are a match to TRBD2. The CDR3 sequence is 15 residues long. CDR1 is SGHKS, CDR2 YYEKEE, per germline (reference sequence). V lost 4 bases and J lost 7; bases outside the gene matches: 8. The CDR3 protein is CASSQTSGSIRTQYF. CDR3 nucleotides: TGTGCCAGCAGCCAGACTAGCGGGAGTATTAGGACCCAGTACTTC.

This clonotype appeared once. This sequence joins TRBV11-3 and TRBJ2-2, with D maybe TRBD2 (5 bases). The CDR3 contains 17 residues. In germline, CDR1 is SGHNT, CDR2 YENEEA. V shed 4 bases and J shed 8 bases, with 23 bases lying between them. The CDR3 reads CASSSGTPIENSGELFF. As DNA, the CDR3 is TGTGCCAGCAGCTCGGGAACCCCTATAGAGAACTCAGGGGAGCTGTTTTTT.

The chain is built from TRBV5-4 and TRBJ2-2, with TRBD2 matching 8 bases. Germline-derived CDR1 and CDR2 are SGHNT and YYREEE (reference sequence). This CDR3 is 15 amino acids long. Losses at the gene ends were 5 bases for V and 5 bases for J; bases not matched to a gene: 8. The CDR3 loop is CASRPGGASTGELFF. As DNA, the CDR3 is TGTGCCAGCAGACCCGGGGGGGCGAGTACCGGGGAGCTGTTTTTT. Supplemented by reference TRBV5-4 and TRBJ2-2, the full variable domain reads ETGVTQSPTHLIKTRGQQVTLRCSSQSGHNTVSWYQQALGQGPQFIFQYYREEENGRGNFPPRFSGLQFPNYSSELNVNALELDDSALYLCASRPGGASTGELFFGEGSRLTVL.

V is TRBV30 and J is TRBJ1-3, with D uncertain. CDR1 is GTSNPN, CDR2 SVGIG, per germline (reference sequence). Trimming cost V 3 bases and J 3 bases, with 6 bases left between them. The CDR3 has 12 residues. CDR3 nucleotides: TGTGCCTGGAGCAAGAATGGAAACACCATATATTTT. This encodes CAWSKNGNTIYF.

The CDR3 nucleotides are TGTGCCTGGAATGGGGGAGGCGAGACCCAGTACTTC. Protein sequence: CAWNGGGETQYF. The chain combines TRBV30 with TRBJ2-5, with D possibly matching TRBD2 (6 bases). The V gene's germline CDR1 is GTSNPN and CDR2 SVGIG (reference sequence). The ends were cut back, 4 bases at V and 5 bases at J, with 11 bases in the middle. The CDR3 runs 12 residues.

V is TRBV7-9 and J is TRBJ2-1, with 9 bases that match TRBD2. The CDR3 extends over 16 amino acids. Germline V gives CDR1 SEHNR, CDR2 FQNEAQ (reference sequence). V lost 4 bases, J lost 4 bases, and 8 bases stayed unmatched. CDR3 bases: TGTGCCAGCAGCTCCCTGGCGGGGGGGCCGTACAATGAGCAGTTCTTC. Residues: CASSSLAGGPYNEQFF.

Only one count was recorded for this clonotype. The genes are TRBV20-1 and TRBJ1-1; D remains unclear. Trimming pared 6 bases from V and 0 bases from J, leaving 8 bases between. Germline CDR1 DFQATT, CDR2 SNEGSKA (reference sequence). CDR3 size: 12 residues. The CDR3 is CSALQMNTEAFF. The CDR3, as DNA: TGCAGTGCCTTACAGATGAACACTGAAGCTTTCTTT.

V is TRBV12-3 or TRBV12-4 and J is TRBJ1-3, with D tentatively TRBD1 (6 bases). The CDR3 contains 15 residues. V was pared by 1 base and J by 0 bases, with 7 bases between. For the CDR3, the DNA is TGTGCCAGCAGTTTAGAGGGGGACTCTGGAAACACCATATATTTT. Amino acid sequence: CASSLEGDSGNTIYF.

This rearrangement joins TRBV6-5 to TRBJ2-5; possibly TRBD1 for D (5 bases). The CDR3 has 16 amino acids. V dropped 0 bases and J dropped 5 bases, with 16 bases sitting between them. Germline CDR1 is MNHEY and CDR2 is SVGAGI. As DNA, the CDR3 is TGTGCCAGCAGTTACTCGACGGCCTCAGCAGGGGAGACCCAGTACTTC. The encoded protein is CASSYSTASAGETQYF.

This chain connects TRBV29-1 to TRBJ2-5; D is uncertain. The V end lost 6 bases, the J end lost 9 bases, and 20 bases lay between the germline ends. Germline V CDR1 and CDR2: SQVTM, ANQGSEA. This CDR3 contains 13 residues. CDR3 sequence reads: CSVQEPPTSAQYF. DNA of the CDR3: TGCAGCGTGCAGGAGCCCCCCACCAGTGCCCAGTACTTC.

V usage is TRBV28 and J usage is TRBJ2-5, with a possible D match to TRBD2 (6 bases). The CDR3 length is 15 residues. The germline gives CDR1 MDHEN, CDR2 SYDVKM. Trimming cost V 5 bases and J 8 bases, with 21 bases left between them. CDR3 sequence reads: CASSKPGLGRGTQYF. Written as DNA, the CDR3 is TGTGCCAGCAGTAAACCGGGACTCGGCCGAGGAACCCAGTACTTC.

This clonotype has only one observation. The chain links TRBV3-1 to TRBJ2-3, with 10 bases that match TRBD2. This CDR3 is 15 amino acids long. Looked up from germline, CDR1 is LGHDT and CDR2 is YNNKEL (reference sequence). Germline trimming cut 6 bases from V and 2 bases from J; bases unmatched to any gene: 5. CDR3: CASSRTSGDTDTQYF. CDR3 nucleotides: TGTGCCAGCAGTCGGACTAGCGGCGACACAGATACGCAGTATTTT.

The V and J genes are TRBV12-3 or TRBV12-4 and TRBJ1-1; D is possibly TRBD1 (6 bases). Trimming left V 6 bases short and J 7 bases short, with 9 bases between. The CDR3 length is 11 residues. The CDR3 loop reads CASRQGNEAFF. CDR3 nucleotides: TGTGCCAGCAGACAGGGAAATGAAGCTTTCTTT.

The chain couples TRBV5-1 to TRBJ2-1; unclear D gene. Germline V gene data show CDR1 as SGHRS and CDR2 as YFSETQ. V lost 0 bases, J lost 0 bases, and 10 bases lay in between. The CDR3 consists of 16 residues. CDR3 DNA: TGCGCCAGCAGCTTGGAGGCCCTAAGCTCCTACAATGAGCAGTTCTTC. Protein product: CASSLEALSSYNEQFF.

For the CDR3, the DNA is TGTGCCAGCAGCACCCAGGCCGGGACAGCGAGCTCTGGGGCCAACGTCCTGACTTTC. Protein sequence: CASSTQAGTASSGANVLTF. The V call is TRBV9, the J call TRBJ2-6, with TRBD1 identical over 7 bases. After removal of 4 bases from V and 0 bases from J, the junction contained 13 bases not matched to a gene. In germline, CDR1 is SGDLS, CDR2 YYNGEE. The CDR3 has 19 residues.